The clone carrying this T cell receptor (beta chain) was counted only a few times. The sample originates from a study of blood T cells in healthy people across ages. Between the trimmed V and J ends, which lost 5 bases and 3 bases, there was a span of 11 bases. The CDR3 covers 13 residues. CDR1 is LGHNA and CDR2 is YSLEER in the germline V gene. The second PCR ran roughly 7 to 12 cycles with a sample-barcoded 5' primer and J-beta primers. Using its own MiXCR run on the 5' RACE reads, TCRdb lists one record per CDR3 protein. The table records 1.8 million or so distinct CDR3 sequences, 39% of them present only once.

The chain uses TRBV4-3 and TRBJ2-7, with a tentative D call TRBD1 (5 bases). The sample was blood. The TCR was taken from a human donor in good health. The CDR3 sequence is CASSKGAGYEQYF. CDR3 coding DNA: TGCGCCAGCAGCAAAGGGGCCGGCTACGAGCAGTACTTC.